This TCR beta chain was recovered during a study of OX40 agonist ivuxolimab in advanced cancers. Profiling relied on immunoSEQ multiplex PCR, and the TCRdb table lists in-frame clones only, not all of them. The sample records approximately 67,000 clones, just over 90% being singletons. The TCR comes from an adult with an advanced solid tumor such as melanoma, head and neck, liver or kidney cancer. Specimen: CD4+ or CD8+ T cells sorted from blood, collected in a trial of the OX40 agonist ivuxolimab.

Here the CDR3 DNA reads TGCGCCAGCAGCCAAGGGGCAGGGTACGATCAGCCCCAGCATTTT. It is translated as CASSQGAGYDQPQHF. V is TRBV4-1 and J is TRBJ1-5; D may be TRBD1 (5 bases). Trimming took off 1 base at V and 5 bases at J, with 12 bases between the two ends. The CDR3 is made up of 15 amino acids. CDR1 is MGHRA and CDR2 is YSYEKL in the germline V gene.